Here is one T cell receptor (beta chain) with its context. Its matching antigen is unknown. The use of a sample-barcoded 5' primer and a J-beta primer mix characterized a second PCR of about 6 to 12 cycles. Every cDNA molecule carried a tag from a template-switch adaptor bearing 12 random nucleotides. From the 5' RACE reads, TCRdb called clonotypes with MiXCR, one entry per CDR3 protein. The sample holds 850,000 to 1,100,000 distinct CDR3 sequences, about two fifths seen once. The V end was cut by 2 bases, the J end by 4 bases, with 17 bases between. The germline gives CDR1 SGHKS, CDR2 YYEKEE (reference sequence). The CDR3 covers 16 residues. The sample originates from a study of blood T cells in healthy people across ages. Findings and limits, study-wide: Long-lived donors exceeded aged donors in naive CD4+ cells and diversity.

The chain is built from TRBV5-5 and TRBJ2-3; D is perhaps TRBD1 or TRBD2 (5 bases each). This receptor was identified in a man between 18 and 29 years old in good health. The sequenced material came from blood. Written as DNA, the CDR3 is TGTGCCAGCAGCTTCAGGACATCCCCGGGGTCAGATACGCAGTATTTT. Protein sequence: CASSFRTSPGSDTQYF.